This T cell receptor (beta chain) derives from a study of T cell responses to AZD1222 COVID-19 vaccine. Sequencing used immunoSEQ multiplex PCR; TCRdb keeps in-frame clones, though not all of them. The sample gives about 99,000 clones, 75% to 90% of which show up once; over 7.5% is in the top ten. CDR3 length: 16 amino acids. After removal of 1 base from V and 6 bases from J, the junction contained 9 bases not matched to a gene. Germline V gene sequence: CDR1 LGHDT, CDR2 YNNKEL (reference sequence). In this sample, this clone turned up once. This TCR was sampled from an adult in good health. The chain recombines TRBV3-1 (or the pseudogene TRBV3-2) with TRBJ2-7; 10 nucleotides align to TRBD2. The sequencing here drew on peripheral blood, taken on day 0 of AZD1222 vaccination. Here the CDR3 DNA reads TGTGCCAGCAGCCAAGCGCCCGGGACTAGCGTAGGCGAGCAGTACTTC. This gives the protein CASSQAPGTSVGEQYF.